This entry concerns a single TCR beta chain. The length of the CDR3 is 15 residues. V lost 1 base, J lost 4 bases, and 11 bases lay in between. Germline V gene lookup returns CDR1 SEHNR and CDR2 FQNEAQ (reference sequence). The data originate from a study of technical replicates of blood from a handful of donors. The repertoire was sequenced with immunoSEQ multiplex PCR; TCRdb's copy has only in-frame clones and lacks some. This table holds about 83,000 clones, roughly 94% found once. The sample consisted of T cells isolated from PBMCs. The sequence was obtained from a human donor in good health. The chain employs TRBV7-9 and TRBJ1-5; the D gene is possibly TRBD1 (6 bases). CDR3 nucleotide sequence: TGTGCCAGCAGCTTAGACAGGGAAACTAATCAGCCCCAGCATTTT. Its translation: CASSLDRETNQPQHF.